This record covers a single T cell receptor beta chain. This receptor's antigen is unknown. Base qualities are missing; no much larger clone stands one base away. The record originates from a study of human T cells and chemical hapten exposure listed by TCRdb under 2021. Turning to the overall study: For sensitization, 2% DPC in acetone was applied to a roughly 2 cm by roughly 2 cm area of upper inner arm skin. Most of the patients in the cohort were female, and the cohort covered alopecia areata with under or over 50% scalp involvement, alopecia totalis and alopecia universalis. Throughout the roughly 26-week study period, patients were also given weekly therapeutic DPC doses on the scalp. Blood samples were taken from patients before sensitization (week 0) and then at 2, 6 and about 24 weeks after DPC sensitization. Around 29 alopecia patients provided blood for TCR sequencing at one to four time points (pre-sensitization, 2, 6 and 24 weeks). The libraries were sequenced as a pool, and the TCR yield per sample differed mostly because of small variations in library volumes within the pool. In alopecia patients, the study followed how the peripheral blood TCR repertoire changed in vivo over primary and secondary sensitization to diphenylcyclopropenone (DPC), a hapten. Patch tests used Finn chambers with 0.01% DPC on the upper back, scored after 6 days by International Contact Dermatitis Research Group standards.

V loses 7 bases, J loses 2 bases, and the germline ends lie 11 bases apart. From its cysteine to its phenylalanine, the CDR3 spans 13 amino acids. Kept here is only the CDR3 DNA, which spans 39 bases and is read in frame from base 1. The germline V gene (reference sequence) yields LNHDA for CDR1 and SQIVND for CDR2. Libraries were built with RACE. Sequencing instrument: NextSeq 500. During library preparation, unique molecular identifiers were attached to individual cDNA molecules so that TCRs could be counted quantitatively and reproducibly. From each blood RNA sample, both TCR alpha and TCR beta chains were sequenced. The authors processed their data as follows. A median of roughly 99,000 TCRs per sample was observed, with a range of about 20,000 to 700,000. The Decombinator software suite was used to annotate the V, J and CDR3 of the TCR reads. Every sample was subsampled to the same number of TCRs (28,000) for the PS versus PT1 abundance plots. TCRs were defined as expanded if absent before sensitization and observed at least eight times at the 2-week time point. The raw public data were reprocessed by TCRdb itself: fastp quality trimming at Q25, MiXCR clonotype calling, in-frame beta chains only. Each CDR3 protein appears once, grouped with its most common genes and DNA. TCRdb's processing, not the study's, gives the V and J calls here. The sample table records roughly 180,000 distinct CDR3 sequences; roughly 15% of these occur just once. The ten largest clones capture approximately 1.5% of the sample.

General conclusions and limits of the study: A positive correlation was found between the number of PT1 expanded TCRs and patch test score, with significance reached at thresholds 8, 16 and 32 but not 4. Repeated subsampling changed both the strength of the expansion versus patch-test correlation and the threshold at which that correlation became significant. Because every patient had alopecia, a presumed autoimmune disease, the patients' immune response might differ from that of healthy individuals. DPC sensitization did not change how many TCRs were above 1 in 1000 frequency, and no evidence was found of alterations in global repertoire structure. Significantly more large CDR3 similarity clusters were formed by expanded TCRs than by pre-sensitization or healthy control sets, consistent with antigen-driven responses.

The intended sense of this specimen's time point label: patch test 1, 2 weeks after DPC sensitization. The intended sense of this specimen's treatment or condition label: therapeutic diphenylcyclopropenone sensitization with weekly scalp DPC. Blood at each patch-test visit was drawn before the patch test was applied. Patients were eligible if aged 18 to 70, diagnosed with alopecia and judged suitable for DPC therapy, and pregnant patients were excluded. Total RNA was extracted from unfractionated whole blood that had been collected in Tempus Blood RNA tubes. This clonotype originated in a woman in her twenties or thirties with alopecia areata. Some clones in this sample may be carry-over from other donors' samples. Sequenced material: whole blood, taken in connection with sensitization to the hapten diphenylcyclopropenone (DPC). This receptor chain uses TRBV19 and TRBJ2-5; a confident D gene designation cannot be given. The CDR3: CASISAGQETQYF. The base sequence is TGTGCCAGTATTTCGGCAGGTCAAGAGACCCAGTACTTC.